These 19 T cell receptor beta chains came from one sample sequenced in a study of shared clonotypes between healthy human individuals. Using immunoSEQ multiplex PCR, the repertoire was profiled, and TCRdb retains in-frame clones only, with some absent. The sample yields more than 2 million clones, over 85% seen once. CD8 cells classed as naive were CD45RO-negative and positively selected for CCR7, excluding terminally differentiated effector memory CD45RA+ cells. The specimen was naive CD8+ T cells from PBMCs. The origin of the receptors is a man between 18 and 29 years old in good health. Some clones in this sample may be carry-over from other donors' samples.

The chain employs TRBV11-2 and TRBJ1-3; unclear D gene. Looked up from germline, CDR1 is SGHAT and CDR2 is FQNNGV. CDR3 size: 12 residues. The V end lost 1 base, the J end lost 7 bases, and 5 bases lay between the germline ends. The CDR3 DNA reads as TGTGCCAGCAGCTTAGTTGGGAACACCATATATTTT. Encoded protein: CASSLVGNTIYF.

The gene calls are TRBV27 and TRBJ1-2; 7 bases align to TRBD1. The V gene's germline CDR1 is MNHEY and CDR2 SMNVEV (reference sequence). The CDR3 runs 17 residues. V lost 5 bases and J lost 8; bases outside the gene matches: 20. The CDR3 loop reads CASSQNHRGGPQWGYTF. CDR3 coding DNA: TGTGCCAGCAGTCAAAACCACAGGGGCGGCCCTCAATGGGGCTACACCTTC.

This chain uses TRBV7-3 with TRBJ1-2, with D unclear. CDR3 length: 12 residues. Germline V gene lookup returns CDR1 SGHTA and CDR2 FQGTGA. Trimming took 5 bases from V and 3 from J, leaving 7 bases between them. The CDR3 sequence: CASSNRDYGYTF. As DNA, the CDR3 is TGTGCCAGCAGCAACCGGGACTATGGCTACACCTTC.

CDR3: CASSESEAGPTYEQYF. The DNA for the CDR3 is TGTGCCAGCAGTGAAAGTGAGGCAGGGCCAACCTACGAGCAGTACTTC. V and J are TRBV2 and TRBJ2-7, with TRBD1 as a possible D gene (5 bases). Germline V lookup: CDR1 SNHLY, CDR2 FYNNEI. The CDR3 runs 16 residues. Trimming left V 2 bases short and J 2 bases short, with 16 bases between. Drawing the rest from reference TRBV2 and TRBJ2-7, the complete variable domain is EPEVTQTPSHQVTQMGQEVILRCVPISNHLYFYWYRQILGQKVEFLVSFYNNEISEKSEIFDDQFSVERPDGSNFTLKIRSTKLEDSAMYFCASSESEAGPTYEQYFGPGTRLTVT.

The V gene is TRBV4-1, the J gene TRBJ2-7; 10 bases map to TRBD2. CDR3 length equals 20 residues. CDR1 is MGHRA and CDR2 is YSYEKL in the germline V gene. Trimming at V came to 0 bases and at J to 3 bases, leaving 17 bases not matched to a gene. The CDR3 DNA reads as TGCGCCAGCAGCCAAGATCGCCCGGGACTAGCGAGCATAGGGGTCTACGAGCAGTACTTC. This codes for CASSQDRPGLASIGVYEQYF.

The rearrangement joins TRBV27 to TRBJ2-2; the match to TRBD2 covers 8 bases. V dropped 4 bases and J dropped 2; count of bases not matched to a gene: 9. Per germline, CDR1 MNHEY and CDR2 SMNVEV (reference sequence). The CDR3 sequence is 17 residues long. The CDR3 spells CASSSNPREENTGELFF. CDR3 sequence (DNA): TGTGCCAGCAGTTCTAACCCGCGGGAGGAAAACACCGGGGAGCTGTTTTTT.

As regards this clone: The same CDR3 can be traced to other DNA sequences in this sample. The gene calls are TRBV27 and TRBJ2-7, with D unclear. Trimming pared 3 bases from V and 2 bases from J, leaving 8 bases between. Germline CDR1 is MNHEY and CDR2 is SMNVEV (reference sequence). The CDR3 totals 13 residues. The CDR3 is CASSFGVTYEQYF. The CDR3 DNA is TGTGCCAGCAGTTTTGGCGTAACCTACGAGCAGTACTTC.

The chain has TRBV27 and TRBJ1-2; 8 positions agree with TRBD1. The CDR3 contains 15 residues. Germline assignment: CDR1 MNHEY and CDR2 SMNVEV (reference sequence). V shed 7 bases, J shed 8 bases, and the junction held 15 bases outside the gene matches. CDR3 residues: CASKSRTGRIGGYTF. The CDR3 DNA follows: TGTGCCAGCAAAAGCCGGACAGGGAGGATCGGAGGCTACACCTTC.

About this clone: The same CDR3 also results from other DNA sequences found in this sample. The chain recombines TRBV19 with TRBJ2-1, with 10 bases aligning to TRBD2. The CDR3 spans 14 residues. Germline CDR1 and CDR2: LNHDA and SQIVND (reference sequence). V trimming: 1 base; J trimming: 7 bases; junction bases outside the gene matches: 1. CDR3 nucleotides: TGTGCCAGTAGTATAGTACTAGCGGGGAATGAGCAGTTCTTC. Encoded protein: CASSIVLAGNEQFF.

CDR3 region: CASSLQGVHTEAFF. The CDR3 region has the DNA TGTGCCAGCAGTTTGCAGGGGGTTCACACTGAAGCTTTCTTT. The genes are TRBV27 and TRBJ1-1, with TRBD1 matching over 7 bases. Per germline, CDR1 MNHEY and CDR2 SMNVEV (reference sequence). Losses at the gene ends were 3 bases for V and 3 bases for J; bases not matched to a gene: 4. The CDR3 sequence is 14 residues long.

The rearrangement joins TRBV7-9 to TRBJ2-1, with 9 bases fitting TRBD1. Trimming at V came to 2 bases and at J to 8 bases, leaving 4 bases not matched to a gene. Per the germline V gene, CDR1 is SEHNR and CDR2 is FQNEAQ (reference sequence). There are 14 residues in the CDR3. The CDR3 region is CASSLRDREYEQFF. The CDR3 nucleotides read TGTGCCAGCAGCTTACGGGACAGGGAATATGAGCAGTTCTTC. The whole variable domain, filled in from reference TRBV7-9 and TRBJ2-1, reads DTGVSQNPRHKITKRGQNVTFRCDPISEHNRLYWYRQTLGQGPEFLTYFQNEAQLEKSRLLSDRFSAERPKGSFSTLEIQRTEQGDSAMYLCASSLRDREYEQFFGPGTRLTVL.

The V gene is TRBV27, the J gene TRBJ2-7, with TRBD1 matching over 10 bases. V shed 5 bases and J 2 bases; nucleotides not matched to a gene: 9. The CDR3 contains 16 residues. Germline loops: CDR1 MNHEY, CDR2 SMNVEV (reference sequence). CDR3 residues: CASSPLGQGTAYEQYF. The CDR3 DNA follows: TGTGCCAGCAGTCCGTTGGGACAGGGGACAGCCTACGAGCAGTACTTC.

The CDR3 DNA reads as TGTGCCAGCACCGGTCGCCTCCTGAAGCGGGATACGCAGTATTTT. Encoded protein: CASTGRLLKRDTQYF. V gene TRBV7-9 combines with J gene TRBJ2-3; D possibly corresponds to TRBD2 (5 bases). The CDR3 runs to 15 residues. Germline CDR1 and CDR2: SEHNR and FQNEAQ (reference sequence). The V end was cut by 7 bases, the J end by 6 bases, with 20 bases between.

The CDR3 region has the DNA TGTGCCAGTAGCCCGAGTGGGGGAATCACAGATACGCAGTATTTT. Its translation is CASSPSGGITDTQYF. The gene calls are TRBV19 and TRBJ2-3; the D call may be TRBD1 or TRBD2 (5 bases each). This CDR3 has 15 residues. Germline V lookup: CDR1 LNHDA, CDR2 SQIVND (reference sequence). With 6 bases removed from V and 2 bases from J, the gap between germline ends came to 15 bases.

CDR3 amino acids: CASSQGETSQETQYF. The CDR3 nucleotides are TGCGCCAGCAGCCAAGGTGAGACTAGCCAAGAGACCCAGTACTTC. The rearrangement joins TRBV4-1 to TRBJ2-5, with TRBD2 as a possible D gene (6 bases). Germline assignment: CDR1 MGHRA and CDR2 YSYEKL. The CDR3 totals 15 residues. Trimming took 1 base from V and 1 from J, leaving 10 bases between them.

The rearrangement joins TRBV28 to TRBJ1-1, with D tentatively TRBD1 (5 bases). V lost 6 bases, J lost 0 bases, and 11 bases lay in between. Germline CDR1 MDHEN, CDR2 SYDVKM. The CDR3 loop spans 14 amino acids. This CDR3 is CASRSTVMNTEAFF. The CDR3, as DNA: TGTGCCAGCAGATCGACAGTGATGAACACTGAAGCTTTCTTT.

This clone was detected once. The chain recombines TRBV27 with TRBJ2-7; 7 bases map to TRBD2. CDR3 length equals 14 residues. The germline V gene has CDR1 MNHEY and CDR2 SMNVEV (reference sequence). J lost 2 bases, V lost 3 bases, and 4 bases had no gene match. CDR3 nucleotides: TGTGCCAGCAGTTTCGCTAGCGGTCCCTACGAGCAGTACTTC. Protein: CASSFASGPYEQYF.

A remark on this clone: Other DNA sequences from this sample encode an identical CDR3 as well. V gene TRBV5-4 combines with J gene TRBJ2-7; 14 bases align to TRBD2. V lost 4 bases to trimming and J lost 3 bases; unmatched junction nucleotides: 3. Germline V gene data show CDR1 as SGHNT and CDR2 as YYREEE (reference sequence). The CDR3 covers 15 residues. The CDR3 DNA sequence: TGTGCCAGCAGCCCTGGACTAGCGGGGGGCTACGAGCAGTACTTC. It is translated as CASSPGLAGGYEQYF.

This clone was counted between two and nine times. The chain uses TRBV7-8 and TRBJ1-1; D is unresolved. Trimming pared 4 bases from V and 2 bases from J, leaving 14 bases between. Germline CDR1 SGHVS, CDR2 FQNEAQ. The CDR3 covers 15 residues. Written as DNA, the CDR3 is TGTGCCAGCAGCTCACCGGAAGGAGTTAACACTGAAGCTTTCTTT. This sequence encodes CASSSPEGVNTEAFF.